A selection of T cell receptor beta chains follows, all from one sample in a study of T cells in Graves' hyperthyroidism and ophthalmopathy. TCRdb reanalysed the multiplex PCR reads using MiXCR and keeps one entry per CDR3 protein. The sample records 600,000 to 700,000 distinct CDR3 sequences, just under 45% being singletons. The sequenced sample was peripheral blood or thyroid tissue (not recorded which). The source is an adult man with Graves' disease, either hyperthyroidism or ophthalmopathy (not recorded which). The CDR3 runs from the conserved cysteine through the conserved F or W. The D gene is left open where the match is weak. Only some rows state a clone size, as once, few, many or a class for expanded clones.

NA	TRBJ2-2	TRBD1	TRBV2	TGTGCCAGCAGTGCGCGAAAAACAGGGGTCACCGGGGAGCTGTTTTTT	CASSARKTGVTGELFF
many	TRBJ2-7	TRBD2	TRBV7-2	TGTGCCAGCAGCGCGGGACTAGCGTCCTCCTACGAGCAGTACTTC	CASSAGLASSYEQYF
once	TRBJ2-5	TRBD1	TRBV13	TGTGCCAGCAGCTTAGAAAGATCCCCGATACCGGGACAGGTTCAAGAGACCCAGTACTTC	CASSLERSPIPGQVQETQYF
many	TRBJ2-7	NA	TRBV10-3	TGTGCCATCAGTGAGTCTGCTAGTTTCTCCTACGAGCAGTACTTC	CAISESASFSYEQYF
few	TRBJ2-7	TRBD2	TRBV7-9	TGCGCCAGCAGCCAAGTTACTAGCGGAGACTACGAGCAGTACTTC	CASSQVTSGDYEQYF
NA	TRBJ1-5	NA	TRBV12-3/TRBV12-4	TGTGCCAGTAACACTGGGGGTCAGCCCCAGCATTTT	CASNTGGQPQHF
NA	TRBJ2-7	NA	TRBV11-1	TGTGCCAGCAGCACCTCGGGGGTAGAGAGAGATTACGAGCAGTACTTC	CASSTSGVERDYEQYF
NA	TRBJ1-1	NA	TRBV29-1	TGCAGCGCGACCCAAGGAGGGACTTTT	CSATQGGTF
NA	TRBJ1-1	NA	TRBV2	TGTGCCAGCAGTGAATTCACTTGGGGAGCTTTCTTT	CASSEFTWGAFF
NA	TRBJ1-1	NA	TRBV7-9	TGTGCCAGCAGTGTAGATGGGGCCTACCCCCCCCCTTTCTTT	CASSVDGAYPPPFF
NA	TRBJ1-4	NA	TRBV9	TGTGCCAGCAGCGTAGGCGGGGGCCTTAATGAAAAACTGTTTTTT	CASSVGGGLNEKLFF
many	TRBJ2-7	NA	TRBV2	TGTGCCAGCCGCCTGACAGACGGTTTCGAGCAGTACTTC	CASRLTDGFEQYF
few	TRBJ2-7	TRBD2	TRBV12-3/TRBV12-4	TGTGCCAGCAGCGCTAGCGGGAGTGCCTACGAGCAGTACTTC	CASSASGSAYEQYF
many	TRBJ1-1	NA	TRBV10-3	TGTGCCATCAGCGGGGGGAGCACTGAAGCTTTCTTT	CAISGGSTEAFF
NA	TRBJ1-6	TRBD1	TRBV29-1	TGCAGCGCGGGACAGGGTGAATCACCCCTCCACTTT	CSAGQGESPLHF
NA	TRBJ2-2	TRBD2	TRBV11-1	TGTACCAGCAGAAAACTAGCGGGATGGGCCGGGGAGCTGTTTTTT	CTSRKLAGWAGELFF
NA	TRBJ2-7	NA	TRBV5-5	TGTGCCAGCAGCTCCAGCCCCACTTTCGGCGAGCAGTACTTC	CASSSSPTFGEQYF
NA	TRBJ2-7	TRBD1	TRBV7-9	TGTGCCAGCAGCTTCCGGGACAGGGTCCTCTCCTACGAGCAGTACTTC	CASSFRDRVLSYEQYF
NA	TRBJ1-1	NA	TRBV29-1	TGCAGCGTTGAAGGGCAGGGTGGCTTGTCGACTGAAGCTTTCTTT	CSVEGQGGLSTEAFF
NA	TRBJ2-7	NA	TRBV7-2	TGTGCCAGCAGCCAGGGGTTCACTAGCGAGGAGCTCTACGAGCAGTACTTC	CASSQGFTSEELYEQYF
NA	TRBJ2-7	NA	TRBV7-3	TGTGCCAGCAGCCAGTCAAGAGGAGGTTTGTTGACTTACGAGCAGTACTTC	CASSQSRGGLLTYEQYF
NA	TRBJ1-6	TRBD1	TRBV7-2	TGTGCCAGCAGCTTGCCCGGGACAGGGAATTCACCCCTCCACTTT	CASSLPGTGNSPLHF
few	TRBJ1-6	NA	TRBV5-1	TGCGCCAGCAGCGAGGAGAGCTCCTATAATTCACCCCTCCACTTT	CASSEESSYNSPLHF
NA	TRBJ1-6	NA	TRBV6-1	TGTGCCAGCAGTGGCGAAGGACATTCACCCCTCCACTTT	CASSGEGHSPLHF
few	TRBJ1-1	NA	TRBV9	TGTGCCAGCAGCGTAGATCTGGAGAACACTGAAGCTTTCTTT	CASSVDLENTEAFF
once	TRBJ1-4	TRBD1	TRBV6-5	TGTGCCAGCAGAAGCCTAACAGGGGAGGGGGAAAAACTGTTTTTT	CASRSLTGEGEKLFF
NA	TRBJ1-1	NA	TRBV12-3/TRBV12-4	TGTGCCAGCAGCCCCTCGTTCGGTCTTGAAGCTTTCTTT	CASSPSFGLEAFF
NA	TRBJ2-7	NA	TRBV24-1	TGTGCCACCATGAAGGGGGGCTACAATGAGCAGTACTTC	CATMKGGYNEQYF
NA	TRBJ1-2	TRBD1	TRBV7-2	TGTGCCAGCAGCCAAGATCCGGGGACAGGGGTCGGCTACACCTTC	CASSQDPGTGVGYTF
NA	TRBJ2-7	TRBD1	TRBV2	TGTGCCAGCAGCTTTCTCCGGGACAGGGGGGACTACGAGCAGTACTTC	CASSFLRDRGDYEQYF
NA	TRBJ1-1	TRBD1	TRBV7-9	TGTGCCAGCAGTTCAGACAGGGGGCCAACTTTCTTT	CASSSDRGPTFF
NA	TRBJ1-5	TRBD1	TRBV7-8	TGTGCCAGCAGCTTGTGGGGACAGGGGGTCCAGAATCAGCCCCAGCATTTT	CASSLWGQGVQNQPQHF
few	TRBJ2-7	TRBD2	TRBV20-1	TGCAGTGCTAGCCTGAGACTAGCGGGAGTCGCCTACGAGCAGTACTTC	CSASLRLAGVAYEQYF
few	TRBJ1-6	TRBD1	TRBV2	TGTGCCAGCAGAGCACCGGGACAGGGGGCTTTTAATTCACCCCTCCACTTT	CASRAPGQGAFNSPLHF
NA	TRBJ1-5	NA	TRBV13	TGTGCCAGCAGCCCGGGACTGGTTAATCAGCCCCAGCATTTT	CASSPGLVNQPQHF
few	TRBJ1-4	NA	TRBV12-3/TRBV12-4	TGTGCCAGCAGTCCCCGTTCCGAAAAACTGTTTTTT	CASSPRSEKLFF
few	TRBJ1-3	NA	TRBV19	TGTGCCAGTAGTAGACGGGCCCACTCTGGAAACACCATATATTTT	CASSRRAHSGNTIYF
NA	TRBJ2-6	NA	TRBV7-2	TGTGCCAGCAGCCAAGGACAGATCAACGTCCTGACTTTC	CASSQGQINVLTF
few	TRBJ2-5	NA	TRBV7-2	TGTGCCAGCAGCCCAGAGGCAAAGATAGAGACCCAGTACTTC	CASSPEAKIETQYF
NA	TRBJ1-2	NA	TRBV29-1	TGCAGCGCCCGGGAGACGGGGGACTACACCTTC	CSARETGDYTF
many	TRBJ1-1	NA	TRBV7-8	TGTGCCAGCAGCTTAGTCATCGACACTGAAGCTTTCTTT	CASSLVIDTEAFF
NA	TRBJ2-3	NA	TRBV20-1	TGCAGTGCTCTAGACTTGCCCCACACAGATACGCAGTATTTT	CSALDLPHTDTQYF
many	TRBJ2-7	NA	TRBV10-3	TGTGCCATCAGTGAAAGGATTGGATCCTACGAGCAGTACTTC	CAISERIGSYEQYF
few	TRBJ2-7	NA	TRBV5-1	TGCGCCAGCAGCTGGGGGACATTAGGCTACGAGCAGTACTTC	CASSWGTLGYEQYF
few	TRBJ2-7	NA	TRBV6-1	TGTGCCAGCAGTTACTCGAATGCGGACTACGAGCAGTACTTC	CASSYSNADYEQYF
NA	TRBJ1-3	NA	TRBV13	TGTGCCAGCGTTACAGGGAGCTCTGGAAACACCATATATTTT	CASVTGSSGNTIYF
NA	TRBJ2-2	TRBD2	TRBV5-1	TGCGCCAGCAGCCGCTCGAGACTAGCGGAGGCCGGGGAGCTGTTTTTT	CASSRSRLAEAGELFF
NA	TRBJ2-7	TRBD2	TRBV5-1	TGCGCCAGCAGCTTGGGAATGACTAGCGGGGAACCCTACGAGCAGTACTTC	CASSLGMTSGEPYEQYF
NA	TRBJ1-2	TRBD1	TRBV7-2	TGTGCCAGCAGCTTCGGCAGGGGGCAGATTGGCTACACCTTC	CASSFGRGQIGYTF
few	TRBJ2-2	TRBD1	TRBV12-5	TGTGCTAGTGGTTCGGAGACAGGGGGAAACACCGGGGAGCTGTTTTTT	CASGSETGGNTGELFF
many	TRBJ1-4	NA	TRBV2	TGTGCCAGCAGGGCAGACAGGCGCGGGGAAAAACTGTTTTTT	CASRADRRGEKLFF